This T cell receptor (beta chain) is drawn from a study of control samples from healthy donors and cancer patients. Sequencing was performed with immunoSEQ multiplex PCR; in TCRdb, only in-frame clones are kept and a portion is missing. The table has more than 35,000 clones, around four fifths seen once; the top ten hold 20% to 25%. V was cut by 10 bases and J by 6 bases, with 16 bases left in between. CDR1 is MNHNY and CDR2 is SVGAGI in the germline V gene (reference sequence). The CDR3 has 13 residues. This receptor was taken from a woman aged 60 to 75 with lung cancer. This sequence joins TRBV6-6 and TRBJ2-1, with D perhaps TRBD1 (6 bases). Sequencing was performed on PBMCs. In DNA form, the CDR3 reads TGTGCCACATGGGCAGGGGTAACCAATGAGCAGTTCTTC. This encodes CATWAGVTNEQFF.